This T cell receptor beta chain was documented in a study of vaccination and CD4 T cells after COVID-19. Indicated treatment: approximately nine-day PBMC culture with coronavirus spike peptide pools or control peptides (ViraFEST assay). Investigators obtained the unexposed donor's CD4+ T cells before the COVID-19 pandemic (2011-2018). With the Oncomine TCR Beta short-read assay, DNA from cultured CD4+ T cells was sequenced. MiXCR, applied by TCRdb to the PCR reads, yields one record per CDR3 protein. The sample carries roughly 8,700 distinct CDR3 sequences, around half recorded once. The CDR3 has 15 residues. Germline V gene sequence: CDR1 MNHNS, CDR2 SASEGT. V dropped 5 bases and J dropped 11 bases, with 19 bases sitting between them. This clonotype has only a few counts. Its specificity is not known.

The source material was CD4+ T cells from blood, cultured in vitro. V is TRBV6-1 and J is TRBJ1-6, with D possibly being TRBD1 (6 bases). This receptor was identified in a human donor in good health. CDR3 residues: CASSRTVGQRAPLHF. CDR3 coding DNA: TGTGCCAGCAGTCGGACAGTCGGTCAAAGGGCACCCCTCCACTTT.